Listed below are T cell receptor beta chains from one sample, sequenced in a study of blood T cell repertoires in COVID-19. TCRdb keeps only in-frame clones here, not all; method: immunoSEQ multiplex PCR. Of approximately 190,000 clones in the sample, roughly 80% were seen once. Material: peripheral blood. The receptors were sampled from a man aged 25-45 years with active or convalescent COVID-19. Both conserved end residues are part of each CDR3. Each record gives: V gene, clone size, D gene, J gene, CDR3 DNA, CDR3 protein. A D gene is named only where the DNA matches it firmly. Where a row states a size, it is once, few, many or the class of an expanded clone; other rows omit it.

v_call: TRBV10-3
clone_size: -
d_call: -
j_call: TRBJ1-6
cdr3_nt: TGTGCCATCAGCGGCACAGGGACCGGTTCACCCCTCCACTTT
cdr3_aa: CAISGTGTGSPLHF

v_call: TRBV4-1
clone_size: once
d_call: -
j_call: TRBJ2-5
cdr3_nt: TGCGCCAGCAGCCAAGTAATCAGAGAGACCCAGTACTTC
cdr3_aa: CASSQVIRETQYF

v_call: TRBV7-9
clone_size: -
d_call: TRBD2
j_call: TRBJ2-5
cdr3_nt: TGTGCCAGCAGCTTAGGGCCGGGACTAGGGGAAGAGACCCAGTACTTC
cdr3_aa: CASSLGPGLGEETQYF

v_call: TRBV28
clone_size: -
d_call: TRBD1
j_call: TRBJ1-1
cdr3_nt: TGTGCCAGCAGTTGGAGGGGGACAGGGGGCACTGAAGCTTTCTTT
cdr3_aa: CASSWRGTGGTEAFF

v_call: TRBV27
clone_size: -
d_call: -
j_call: TRBJ2-7
cdr3_nt: TGTGCCAGCAGTTTGGCAGGTATTGAGCAGTACTTC
cdr3_aa: CASSLAGIEQYF

v_call: TRBV9
clone_size: few
d_call: TRBD1
j_call: TRBJ2-7
cdr3_nt: TGTGCCAGCAGCGTAGACTCGGGGACAGGCTCCTACGAGCAGTACTTC
cdr3_aa: CASSVDSGTGSYEQYF

v_call: TRBV6-5
clone_size: -
d_call: -
j_call: TRBJ1-1
cdr3_nt: TGTGCCAGCAAGATGACTCTACAGGGCGGCACTGAAGCTTTCTTT
cdr3_aa: CASKMTLQGGTEAFF

v_call: TRBV5-1
clone_size: -
d_call: TRBD1
j_call: TRBJ2-7
cdr3_nt: TGCGCCAGCAGCTTTTCCAGGGGGCAGTCCTACGAGCAGTACTTC
cdr3_aa: CASSFSRGQSYEQYF

v_call: TRBV7-9
clone_size: -
d_call: TRBD2
j_call: TRBJ2-7
cdr3_nt: TGTGCCAGCAGTTCGACCGGGACTAACCCCTACGAGCAGTACTTC
cdr3_aa: CASSSTGTNPYEQYF

v_call: TRBV7-9
clone_size: -
d_call: TRBD1
j_call: TRBJ1-6
cdr3_nt: TGTGCCAGCAGCGCCCGACAGGGGACCCGCGAGTTGGCCCTCCACTTT
cdr3_aa: CASSARQGTRELALHF

v_call: TRBV5-1
clone_size: -
d_call: TRBD1
j_call: TRBJ2-5
cdr3_nt: TGCGCCAGCAGCTTGCGACAGGGGGCAAGAGAGACCCAGTACTTC
cdr3_aa: CASSLRQGARETQYF

v_call: TRBV9
clone_size: once
d_call: -
j_call: TRBJ2-2
cdr3_nt: TGTGCCAGCAGCGCCTCGGGCACCGGGGAGCTGTTTTTT
cdr3_aa: CASSASGTGELFF

v_call: TRBV28
clone_size: -
d_call: TRBD1
j_call: TRBJ1-1
cdr3_nt: TGTGCCAGCAGTTCCGGACAGGGGAGCACTGAAGCTTTCTTT
cdr3_aa: CASSSGQGSTEAFF

v_call: TRBV10-3
clone_size: few
d_call: -
j_call: TRBJ1-4
cdr3_nt: TGTGCCATCAGTGACGGGTATAATGAAAAACTGTTTTTT
cdr3_aa: CAISDGYNEKLFF

v_call: TRBV6-1
clone_size: -
d_call: -
j_call: TRBJ1-3
cdr3_nt: TGTGCCAGCAGTGAAGGGCCCCTTGGAAACACCATATATTTT
cdr3_aa: CASSEGPLGNTIYF

v_call: TRBV27
clone_size: -
d_call: TRBD1
j_call: TRBJ1-5
cdr3_nt: TGTGCCAGCAGGAAGGGACAGGCAAATCAGCCCCAGCATTTT
cdr3_aa: CASRKGQANQPQHF

v_call: TRBV19
clone_size: -
d_call: -
j_call: TRBJ1-3
cdr3_nt: TGTGCCAGTACCGTCGGGGGGCTCTCTGGAAACACCATATATTTT
cdr3_aa: CASTVGGLSGNTIYF

v_call: TRBV14
clone_size: -
d_call: -
j_call: TRBJ1-1
cdr3_nt: TGTGCCAGCAGCCAAGGGGGGGGCACGAAGGAGGCTGAAGCTTTCTTT
cdr3_aa: CASSQGGGTKEAEAFF

v_call: TRBV19
clone_size: -
d_call: -
j_call: TRBJ1-1
cdr3_nt: TGTGCCAGTAGTAAGGCAGGGGTCACTGAAGCTTTCTTT
cdr3_aa: CASSKAGVTEAFF

v_call: TRBV6-5
clone_size: -
d_call: TRBD1
j_call: TRBJ1-6
cdr3_nt: TGTGCCAGCAGTAACGCAGGGGGCGGTTCACCCCTCCACTTT
cdr3_aa: CASSNAGGGSPLHF

v_call: TRBV7-7
clone_size: once
d_call: TRBD2
j_call: TRBJ2-5
cdr3_nt: TGTGCTAGCAGCTTTACTAGCGGGAGGGAAGAGACCCAGTACTTC
cdr3_aa: CASSFTSGREETQYF

v_call: TRBV30
clone_size: -
d_call: -
j_call: TRBJ1-1
cdr3_nt: TGTGCCTGGAGGACAGGGAACACTGAAGCTTTCTTT
cdr3_aa: CAWRTGNTEAFF

v_call: TRBV5-5
clone_size: once
d_call: TRBD1
j_call: TRBJ2-2
cdr3_nt: TGTGCCAGCAGCTTAGGATTGGCGACAGGGAATACCGGGGAGCTGTTTTTT
cdr3_aa: CASSLGLATGNTGELFF

v_call: TRBV5-8
clone_size: -
d_call: -
j_call: TRBJ2-3
cdr3_nt: TGTGCCAGCAGCTTGAGGTCGGAGCCAGATACGCAGTATTTT
cdr3_aa: CASSLRSEPDTQYF

v_call: TRBV11-3
clone_size: -
d_call: -
j_call: TRBJ1-2
cdr3_nt: TGTGCCAGCAGCCGTCTGCCAGGGAAGGAACCTCGTGGCTACACCTTC
cdr3_aa: CASSRLPGKEPRGYTF

v_call: TRBV6-6
clone_size: -
d_call: TRBD1
j_call: TRBJ2-2
cdr3_nt: TGTGCCAGCCGAAAAGGGACAGGGGCTGGGGAGCTGTTTTTT
cdr3_aa: CASRKGTGAGELFF

v_call: TRBV7-9
clone_size: -
d_call: -
j_call: TRBJ1-1
cdr3_nt: TGTGCCAGCAGCTACCCGGACAGGAACACTGAAGCTTTCTTT
cdr3_aa: CASSYPDRNTEAFF

v_call: TRBV6-5
clone_size: -
d_call: -
j_call: TRBJ1-3
cdr3_nt: TGTGCCAGCCCCACAGGGTCATCTGGAAACACCATATATTTT
cdr3_aa: CASPTGSSGNTIYF

v_call: TRBV12-3/TRBV12-4
clone_size: -
d_call: -
j_call: TRBJ2-2
cdr3_nt: TGTGCCAGCATGGCTAGGAACACCGGGGAGCTGTTTTTT
cdr3_aa: CASMARNTGELFF

v_call: TRBV18
clone_size: -
d_call: -
j_call: TRBJ1-5
cdr3_nt: TGTGCCAGCTCACCGGCCCAGGATCAGCCCCAGCATTTT
cdr3_aa: CASSPAQDQPQHF

v_call: TRBV30
clone_size: -
d_call: TRBD2
j_call: TRBJ2-1
cdr3_nt: TGTGCCTGGAGTTTTTCCAGGACTAGCGGGAATCAGTTCTTC
cdr3_aa: CAWSFSRTSGNQFF

v_call: TRBV5-4
clone_size: -
d_call: -
j_call: TRBJ2-7
cdr3_nt: TGTGCCAGCAGCTTGGGTAGCGTCTACGAGCAGTACTTC
cdr3_aa: CASSLGSVYEQYF

v_call: TRBV5-8
clone_size: -
d_call: TRBD1
j_call: TRBJ1-6
cdr3_nt: TGTGCCAGCAGCGACGACAGGGACCATAATTCACCCCTCCACTTT
cdr3_aa: CASSDDRDHNSPLHF

v_call: TRBV6-1
clone_size: -
d_call: -
j_call: TRBJ1-1
cdr3_nt: TGTGCCAGCAGTGAGAGAGCCGGCAGGGGATTGAGGACTGAAGCTTTCTTT
cdr3_aa: CASSERAGRGLRTEAFF

v_call: TRBV28
clone_size: -
d_call: -
j_call: TRBJ1-4
cdr3_nt: TGTGCCAGCAGACAGGTCATTAATGAAAAACTGTTTTTT
cdr3_aa: CASRQVINEKLFF

v_call: TRBV12-5
clone_size: -
d_call: -
j_call: TRBJ1-4
cdr3_nt: TGTGCTAGTGGTTTAGGGCGGACTGAAAAACTTTGGAGGGAACTGTTTTTT
cdr3_aa: CASGLGRTEKLWRELFF

v_call: TRBV6-5
clone_size: -
d_call: TRBD1
j_call: TRBJ1-1
cdr3_nt: TGTGCCAGCAGGAGGACAGGGGGGGGGATAACTGAAGCTTTCTTT
cdr3_aa: CASRRTGGGITEAFF

v_call: TRBV30
clone_size: once
d_call: TRBD1
j_call: TRBJ1-2
cdr3_nt: TGTGCCTGGGTCAGGCAGGGGGCTAGGTATGGCTACACCTTC
cdr3_aa: CAWVRQGARYGYTF

v_call: TRBV24-1
clone_size: few
d_call: TRBD2
j_call: TRBJ2-1
cdr3_nt: TGTGCCACCAGTCCCAGGGGGTGGGGGACTAGCGGGAAGCAGTTCTTC
cdr3_aa: CATSPRGWGTSGKQFF

v_call: TRBV11-2
clone_size: -
d_call: -
j_call: TRBJ1-5
cdr3_nt: TGTGCCAGCAGCCCTGGGGGGGCAGGCAATCAGCCCCAGCATTTT
cdr3_aa: CASSPGGAGNQPQHF

v_call: TRBV19
clone_size: -
d_call: TRBD1
j_call: TRBJ2-3
cdr3_nt: TGTGCCAGTAAGATGGGGACAGCCCAGGGGGCAGATACGCAGTATTTT
cdr3_aa: CASKMGTAQGADTQYF

v_call: TRBV6-4
clone_size: -
d_call: -
j_call: TRBJ1-2
cdr3_nt: TGTGCCAGCAGTGACTCGCCAGGTCTCTATGGCTACACCTTC
cdr3_aa: CASSDSPGLYGYTF

v_call: TRBV5-4
clone_size: -
d_call: -
j_call: TRBJ2-7
cdr3_nt: TGTGCCAGCGGCGAGGGCCCTAATCCCTACGAGCAGTACTTC
cdr3_aa: CASGEGPNPYEQYF

v_call: TRBV6-5
clone_size: -
d_call: -
j_call: TRBJ2-3
cdr3_nt: TGTGCCAGCACGACTAGCACAGATACGCAGTATTTT
cdr3_aa: CASTTSTDTQYF

v_call: TRBV5-1
clone_size: -
d_call: TRBD1
j_call: TRBJ2-2
cdr3_nt: TGCGCCAGCAGCACGGACAGGGCGAACACCGGGGAGCTGTTTTTT
cdr3_aa: CASSTDRANTGELFF

v_call: TRBV20-1
clone_size: -
d_call: -
j_call: TRBJ2-2
cdr3_nt: TGCAGTGCTAGTTTCCAGAACACCGGGGAGCTGTTTTTT
cdr3_aa: CSASFQNTGELFF

v_call: TRBV11-3
clone_size: -
d_call: TRBD1
j_call: TRBJ1-1
cdr3_nt: TGTGCCAGCAGCTTCGGACAGGTTGAAGCTTTCTTT
cdr3_aa: CASSFGQVEAFF

v_call: TRBV6-5
clone_size: -
d_call: TRBD1
j_call: TRBJ1-5
cdr3_nt: TGTGCCAGCAGTTACGCCGGGACAGGGAATCAGCCCCAGCATTTT
cdr3_aa: CASSYAGTGNQPQHF

v_call: TRBV14
clone_size: -
d_call: -
j_call: TRBJ1-1
cdr3_nt: TGTGCCAGCAGCCAAGTCGTGTCAGTCCATCTCTCTGAAGCTTTCTTT
cdr3_aa: CASSQVVSVHLSEAFF

v_call: TRBV10-3
clone_size: -
d_call: TRBD1
j_call: TRBJ2-2
cdr3_nt: TGTGCCATCAGTGAGTCGAGAGGGGGCCAAGTCGGGGAGCTGTTTTTT
cdr3_aa: CAISESRGGQVGELFF

v_call: TRBV5-8
clone_size: -
d_call: -
j_call: TRBJ2-3
cdr3_nt: TGTGCCAGCAGCTTGGCGGGAGGACAGGGACCTAGCACAGATACGCAGTATTTT
cdr3_aa: CASSLAGGQGPSTDTQYF

v_call: TRBV5-4
clone_size: -
d_call: TRBD2
j_call: TRBJ2-3
cdr3_nt: TGTGCCAGCAGCTTGGGACTAGCGGGTACAGATACGCAGTATTTT
cdr3_aa: CASSLGLAGTDTQYF

v_call: TRBV14
clone_size: many
d_call: -
j_call: TRBJ1-1
cdr3_nt: TGTGCCAGCAGCCAAGAGCACAGCCCTTGGAACACTGAAGCTTTCTTT
cdr3_aa: CASSQEHSPWNTEAFF

v_call: TRBV4-1
clone_size: -
d_call: TRBD2
j_call: TRBJ2-1
cdr3_nt: TGCGCCAGCAGCCAAGTGCGACTAGCGGGAGAGGACGAGCAGTTCTTC
cdr3_aa: CASSQVRLAGEDEQFF

v_call: TRBV12-3/TRBV12-4
clone_size: -
d_call: TRBD1
j_call: TRBJ2-7
cdr3_nt: TGTGCCAGCACCAAACTAGGGGGCCACGAGCAGTACTTC
cdr3_aa: CASTKLGGHEQYF

v_call: TRBV25-1
clone_size: -
d_call: -
j_call: TRBJ2-1
cdr3_nt: TGTGCCAGCAGTGAATCGGGTTGGAGGGGCAATGAGCAGTTCTTC
cdr3_aa: CASSESGWRGNEQFF

v_call: TRBV18
clone_size: -
d_call: -
j_call: TRBJ2-3
cdr3_nt: TGTGCCAGCTCACCCACTCCCTCAGGGACGCAGTATTTT
cdr3_aa: CASSPTPSGTQYF